This is a list of T cell receptor beta chains from one sample in a study of response to subunit inactivated influenza vaccine. In TCRdb, the RT-PCR reads were re-called with MiXCR into one record per CDR3 protein. Of about 700,000 distinct CDR3 sequences in the sample, about 15% were seen once. The sample in question was PBMCs from blood, obtained roughly 2 weeks before vaccination. These receptors came from a man in his fifties or sixties who received an inactivated influenza vaccine. Each CDR3 is given with its conserved first and last residue. D genes are given only for firm matches. Clone size is not always given. Where it is, it says once, few, many or a class for expanded clones.

TRBV7-6	TRBJ2-5	few	NA	CASSLNRDSPRETQYF	TGTGCCAGCAGCTTAAATCGCGACTCCCCCCGAGAGACCCAGTACTTC
TRBV11-2	TRBJ2-1	many	NA	CASSLTGINEQFF	TGTGCCAGCAGCTTAACAGGTATCAATGAGCAGTTCTTC
TRBV20-1	TRBJ2-7	few	NA	CSATSVRPYEQYF	TGCAGTGCTACTAGCGTTAGACCCTACGAGCAGTACTTC
TRBV4-2	TRBJ2-1	NA	NA	CASSRDQSSYNEQFF	TGTGCCAGCAGCCGGGACCAGAGCTCCTACAATGAGCAGTTCTTC
TRBV7-2	TRBJ2-1	NA	NA	CASSPHWGSYNEQFF	TGTGCCAGCAGCCCACACTGGGGGTCCTACAATGAGCAGTTCTTC
TRBV6-2/TRBV6-3	TRBJ1-5	many	TRBD1	CASSYSTGSSNQPQHF	TGTGCCAGCAGTTACTCGACAGGGAGTAGCAATCAGCCCCAGCATTTT
TRBV29-1	TRBJ1-2	few	NA	CSVVSGIGYGYTF	TGCAGCGTTGTTTCGGGGATCGGCTATGGCTACACCTTC
TRBV2	TRBJ2-3	NA	NA	CASQREEGTDTQYF	TGTGCCAGCCAGAGGGAGGAGGGCACAGATACGCAGTATTTT
TRBV20-1	TRBJ1-5	few	NA	CSARITGGGNQPQHF	TGCAGTGCTAGAATTACAGGTGGGGGCAATCAGCCCCAGCATTTT
TRBV20-1	TRBJ2-3	NA	TRBD1	CSARDPGQGSTDTQYF	TGCAGTGCTAGAGATCCTGGACAGGGAAGCACAGATACGCAGTATTTT
TRBV29-1	TRBJ2-3	many	NA	CSGASGARGADTQYF	TGCAGCGGGGCCTCAGGGGCCCGAGGGGCAGATACGCAGTATTTT
TRBV7-9	TRBJ2-3	NA	TRBD1	CASSPLAGGTIRDTQYF	TGTGCCAGCAGCCCCCTGGCAGGGGGCACTATTAGGGATACGCAGTATTTT
TRBV28	TRBJ2-1	once	TRBD2	CSSSSPVAGAWNEQFF	TGTTCCAGCAGCTCCCCAGTAGCGGGAGCTTGGAATGAGCAGTTCTTC
TRBV20-1	TRBJ1-1	NA	NA	CSAGRGGGPDTEAFF	TGCAGTGCTGGAAGGGGGGGAGGTCCGGACACTGAAGCTTTCTTT
TRBV19	TRBJ2-1	few	NA	CASSIHLMGEQFF	TGTGCCAGTAGTATACACCTAATGGGTGAGCAGTTCTTC
TRBV7-6	TRBJ2-1	NA	NA	CASSLVTESGEQFF	TGTGCCAGCAGCTTAGTTACAGAATCCGGTGAGCAGTTCTTC
TRBV7-2	TRBJ2-3	NA	NA	CASSPPSLDTQYF	TGTGCCAGCAGCCCCCCATCCTTGGATACGCAGTATTTT
TRBV5-1	TRBJ2-7	NA	TRBD2	CASSLAGQNGLGYEQYF	TGCGCCAGCAGCTTGGCCGGGCAGAATGGACTAGGCTACGAGCAGTACTTC
TRBV4-1	TRBJ2-3	many	NA	CASSLGGAGTDTQYF	TGCGCCAGCAGCCTCGGGGGTGCTGGGACAGATACGCAGTATTTT
TRBV9	TRBJ1-1	NA	NA	CASSAELNTEAFF	TGTGCCAGCAGCGCAGAATTGAACACTGAAGCTTTCTTT
TRBV7-2	TRBJ1-1	few	NA	CASSLSQGVPEAFF	TGTGCCAGCAGCTTATCACAGGGAGTCCCTGAAGCTTTCTTT
TRBV30	TRBJ2-7	NA	NA	CAWRYGSSSYEQYF	TGTGCCTGGAGGTATGGAAGTTCCTCCTACGAGCAGTACTTC
TRBV11-3	TRBJ2-3	NA	NA	CASSSNYADTQYF	TGTGCCAGCAGCTCGAACTACGCAGATACGCAGTATTTT
TRBV3-1	TRBJ2-5	NA	TRBD2	CASSQDRLAGGPSQETQYF	TGTGCCAGCAGCCAAGATCGACTAGCGGGGGGCCCCTCCCAAGAGACCCAGTACTTC
TRBV20-1	TRBJ1-5	few	TRBD1	CSARVVKTGNSNQPQHF	TGCAGTGCTAGAGTTGTTAAGACAGGGAATTCCAATCAGCCCCAGCATTTT
TRBV27	TRBJ2-1	NA	NA	CASSPDGQDEQFF	TGTGCCAGCAGTCCAGACGGACAAGATGAGCAGTTCTTC
TRBV10-3	TRBJ2-7	NA	NA	CATRTDSYEQYF	TGTGCCACCCGGACAGACTCCTACGAGCAGTACTTC
TRBV7-8	TRBJ2-7	NA	NA	CASSLNADPAPYEQYF	TGTGCCAGCAGCTTAAATGCGGACCCTGCTCCTTACGAGCAGTACTTC
TRBV10-3	TRBJ1-1	few	NA	CAISESSGVAGANTEAFF	TGTGCCATCAGTGAGTCTAGTGGTGTGGCAGGGGCGAACACTGAAGCTTTCTTT
TRBV12-3/TRBV12-4	TRBJ2-5	NA	NA	CASSLGRTPEETQYF	TGTGCCAGCAGTTTAGGACGGACTCCCGAAGAAACCCAGTACTTC
TRBV5-6	TRBJ1-2	NA	TRBD1	CASSEGDRSYGYTF	TGTGCCAGCAGCGAAGGGGACAGATCCTATGGCTACACCTTC
TRBV20-1	TRBJ2-5	many	NA	CSARETGEETQYF	TGCAGTGCTAGAGAAACCGGGGAAGAGACCCAGTACTTC
TRBV12-3/TRBV12-4	TRBJ1-1	few	NA	CASSLLPGTTEAFF	TGTGCCAGCAGTTTATTACCCGGGACCACTGAAGCTTTCTTT
TRBV6-5	TRBJ1-5	NA	NA	CASSYSRLGNQPQHF	TGTGCCAGCAGTTACTCCAGACTCGGCAATCAGCCCCAGCATTTT
TRBV28	TRBJ2-2	many	NA	CASSFLQPRDGQDTGELFF	TGTGCCAGCAGTTTTCTTCAACCCCGGGACGGCCAGGACACCGGGGAGCTGTTTTTT
TRBV5-1	TRBJ1-6	many	NA	CASSLTVYNSPLHF	TGCGCCAGCAGCTTGACAGTTTATAATTCACCCCTCCACTTT
TRBV19	TRBJ1-5	NA	NA	CASSDRARDQPQHF	TGTGCCAGTAGTGACCGGGCGCGGGATCAGCCCCAGCATTTT
TRBV5-1	TRBJ2-1	NA	NA	CASSLDRGHVYNEQFF	TGCGCCAGCAGCTTGGATCGGGGGCACGTATACAATGAGCAGTTCTTC
TRBV28	TRBJ2-5	NA	NA	CASRARRYAETQYF	TGTGCCAGCAGGGCCCGACGTTACGCGGAGACCCAGTACTTC
TRBV7-9	TRBJ2-1	NA	NA	CASSFPLNEQFF	TGTGCCAGCAGCTTCCCACTGAATGAGCAGTTCTTC
TRBV20-1	TRBJ2-5	many	NA	CSASVGIETQYF	TGCAGTGCTAGTGTGGGGATCGAGACCCAGTACTTC
TRBV29-1	TRBJ2-1	few	NA	CSGQGGLAGNEQFF	TGCAGCGGACAGGGGGGACTAGCTGGGAATGAGCAGTTCTTC
TRBV7-2	TRBJ2-1	few	NA	CASSLDGSTGFF	TGTGCCAGCAGCTTAGACGGCAGTACGGGGTTCTTC
TRBV15	TRBJ2-5	few	NA	CATSRDLFGAAYQETQYF	TGTGCCACCAGCAGAGATCTTTTTGGCGCAGCGTACCAAGAGACCCAGTACTTC
TRBV4-1	TRBJ2-6	few	NA	CASSQDGSPSGANVLTF	TGCGCCAGCAGCCAAGATGGTAGCCCCTCTGGGGCCAACGTCCTGACTTTC
TRBV7-9	TRBJ1-1	NA	TRBD1	CASSRGTGGLRTEAFF	TGTGCCAGCAGCCGAGGGACAGGGGGTTTGAGGACTGAAGCTTTCTTT
TRBV5-1	TRBJ1-5	NA	TRBD1	CASSETGTAHQHF	TGCGCCAGCAGCGAAACCGGGACAGCCCACCAGCATTTT
TRBV20-1	TRBJ2-7	NA	TRBD2	CSARPLAGAYEQYF	TGCAGTGCTAGGCCTCTAGCGGGAGCCTACGAGCAGTACTTC
TRBV14	TRBJ2-1	NA	NA	CASSQWFGEQFF	TGTGCCAGCAGCCAATGGTTCGGCGAGCAGTTCTTC
TRBV5-1	TRBJ2-5	NA	TRBD2	CASMPSGKETQYF	TGCGCCAGCATGCCTAGCGGAAAAGAGACCCAGTACTTC
TRBV27	TRBJ1-1	few	TRBD1	CASRRDRGWADTEAFF	TGTGCCAGCAGGCGAGACAGGGGCTGGGCAGACACTGAAGCTTTCTTT